A single TCR beta chain is shown here with its context. Its specificity is not known. This specimen belongs to a study of molecular identifiers for immune sequencing clone quantification. Using its own MiXCR run on the PCR reads, TCRdb lists one record per CDR3 protein. The sample yields about 500,000 distinct CDR3 sequences, about 26% seen once. With RNA at 10%, 30% or 50%, naive CD8 libraries came from approximately 20,000 to 980,000 sorted cells. General study results and limits: Same-barcode identical TCR molecules could make highly expanded clones look smaller than they are.

The length of the CDR3 is 15 residues. Trimming removed 5 bases from V and 3 bases from J; junction bases left unmatched: 9. The germline V gene has CDR1 SGHVS and CDR2 FNYEAQ. The chain links TRBV7-6 to TRBJ2-7, with 8 bases lining up with TRBD1. The sequencing sample was made of naive CD8+ T cells from blood, with Jurkat cell RNA spiked in. Described subset: FACS-sorted CD8+CD4-CCR7+CD45RA+ naive T cells. This clonotype originated in a human donor in good health. Some libraries in this study had Jurkat cell RNA spiked in. CDR3: CASSPDRVMVYEQYF. CDR3 in DNA: TGTGCCAGCAGCCCGGACAGGGTGATGGTCTACGAGCAGTACTTC.